The source of this TCR beta chain is a study of control samples from healthy donors and cancer patients. The germline V gene has CDR1 MNHEY and CDR2 SMNVEV (reference sequence). The J segment lost 0 bases and the V segment lost 6 bases, leaving 7 bases of the junction unmatched. CDR3 length equals 16 residues. Measured with immunoSEQ multiplex PCR; TCRdb has only the in-frame clones, and not every one. The data show about 120,000 clones, over 75% seen once. This clone appeared a few times. Sequencing was performed on PBMCs. The rearrangement uses TRBV27 and TRBJ1-5, with TRBD1 identical over 8 bases. The TCR comes from a woman in her fifties or sixties with colorectal cancer. CDR3: CASSRTTGDSNQPQHF. CDR3 sequence (DNA): TGTGCCAGCAGCCGAACGACAGGGGATAGCAATCAGCCCCAGCATTTT.